This paragraph covers one T cell receptor (beta chain) sequence. Its antigen remains unidentified. It has no much larger one-base neighbor in the sample; base qualities were not kept. The sample has other DNA sequences that encode this CDR3 too. In total, 500 to 700 healthy bone marrow donors made up the cohort. At the time of sampling, every cohort member was nominally healthy, though immune exposures that went unrecorded were likely present. The donor was CMV seropositive and was included in the group of 300 or so seropositive cohort members. Each donor provided a peripheral blood sample, and peripheral blood mononuclear cells were used for TCR beta sequencing. The Qiagen DNeasy Blood Extraction Kit was used to extract genomic DNA from the blood cell samples. The CDR3 starts with the cysteine, ends with the phenylalanine, and has 13 residues. Only the CDR3 DNA is retained, 39 bases long and in frame from the first base. CDR1 SGDLS and CDR2 YYNGEE were looked up in the germline V gene. V loses 0 bases, J loses 1 base, and the germline ends lie 3 bases apart.

The protocol used for the library was the immunoSEQ multiplex PCR assay. A mixture of 60 forward primers for TCR Vbeta segments and 13 reverse primers for TCR Jbeta segments was used in the multiplex PCR. Amplification of the CDR3 region of rearranged TCR beta genes was performed with a multiplex PCR assay on genomic DNA. The amplified TCR beta libraries were sequenced on the Illumina HiSeq System as 87-base-pair reads. Per the authors' processing: A later analysis tallied tens of millions of unique TCR beta chains across the 550 to 850 repertoires, and approximately 9.9 million of those chains were shared by two or more donors. Raw reads were error-corrected and collapsed into unique sequences by a nearest-neighbor algorithm in which closely related sequences were merged to remove PCR and sequencing errors. Alignment of CDR3 sequences to IMGT reference sequences was used to assign V, D and J gene segments. Each retained sequence needed at least a six-nucleotide match to both a V gene segment and a J gene segment. Rearrangements were called productive when the CDR3 lacked stop codons and stayed in frame with V and J; all others were non-productive. CDR3 was defined according to IMGT convention as the region running from the second conserved V-encoded cysteine to the conserved J-encoded phenylalanine. The earlier analysis of approximately 590 of the donors excluded any sequence lacking an unambiguous match to a single V gene segment. In an earlier analysis of around 600 of the donors, V segments were called functional above 56.7% productive rearrangements and were called segregating when the between-donor standard deviation exceeded 5%. A statistical classification framework was developed to diagnose cytomegalovirus status using the catalog of TCR beta chain sequences. In a later analysis, TCR nucleotide sequences were compared against IMGT/GENE-DB human TR gene sequences so that V and J genes could be assigned. The TCRdist pipeline was used in a later analysis to assign CDR3 sequences and most-parsimonious VDJ recombination scenarios. In a later analysis, each TCR beta chain was defined by its CDR3 amino acid sequence together with its V-gene family, and reads lacking a unique V-gene family were excluded. In a later analysis, approximately 640 highly shared, low-generation-probability nucleotide sequences were removed to address suspected cross-contamination and a sequencing artifact. In a later analysis, a clonal expansion index for each public chain was calculated from normalized within-repertoire ranks of inferred template counts. Generation probabilities in a later analysis came from a VDJ recombination model fitted to out-of-frame rearrangements, and those results were checked against IGoR. In a later analysis, hypergeometric tests were used to score TCR-TCR, TCR-HLA and TCR-CMV co-occurrence, with a repertoire-size bias correction applied to TCR pairs. In a later analysis, false discovery rates were estimated by permuting HLA or CMV assignments 20 times. In a later analysis, co-occurring TCRs were grouped with DBSCAN, and TCRdist sequence similarity was added when clustering was performed within HLA-allele-positive subsets. Co-occurrence clustering excluded repertoires with fewer than 30,000 or more than 120,000 public chains, plus five with anomalous nucleotide sharing. TCRdb took this table from immuneACCESS and kept in-frame rearrangements with V and J called. Such tables lack part of the clones; where checked against another copy, unresolved V genes explain under half of the gap, and the rest is unexplained. V and J calls and clone size are copied from that table; D and trimming were computed from the DNA. This sample is represented by 120,000 or so clones; around 70% of them were singletons. 3% to 5% of the sample is in the top ten clones.

The sample comes from a study of cytomegalovirus exposure and HLA in healthy donors (dated by TCRdb to 2016 to 2017). Describing the broader study: In an earlier analysis of 550 to 750 of the donors, 276 Gb of sequence data and some 120 million unique TCR beta sequences from 150 million to 200 million T cells were reported. Around 300 gigabases of sequencing data and around 87 million unique TCR sequences were included in an early release covering over 600 HLA-typed donors. Among the roughly 400 genotyped donors, 81% belonged to the genetic ancestry cluster associated with self-reported Caucasian donors. The study aimed to test whether signatures of past pathogen exposure could be identified by cataloging public T cell receptors. The T cell repertoires of 700 or so subjects were profiled by immunosequencing and related to cytomegalovirus serostatus. In addition to the first cohort of hundreds of subjects, a separate validation cohort of 130 or so different subjects was used. The study combined high-throughput TCR immunosequencing, statistical association of individual TCRs with disease status, and machine learning to predict cytomegalovirus infection status. To study patterns of TCR occurrence, a later analysis re-analyzed previously published TCR beta repertoires from around 660 donors and added high-resolution HLA genotyping. The later analysis used no new phenotypic data to find candidate immune exposures, relying instead on TCR beta sequences and their occurrence across donors. An earlier analysis of more than 450 of the donors used high-throughput TCR beta sequencing to judge whether each TCR beta V gene segment behaved as functional or pseudogenic. Alongside the repertoire data, information on donor age, sex, ethnicity and CMV serostatus was compiled. In a later genetic analysis, genome-wide SNP genotypes for about three fifths of the 666 donors were used, and that subset was treated as a discovery cohort. Every discovery cohort repertoire had been produced on one sequencing platform. HLA typing covered class I and class II loci at four-digit resolution. Typing coverage differed by locus: A, B, C, DRB1 and DQB1 were typed in roughly 620-630 donors, DQA1 in approximately 520, DPA1 in some 610, and DPB1 in around 490. Several DR-DQ haplotypes were treated as single units for association and clustering because of strong linkage in the cohort. Across about 380 genotyped donors of the cohort, an average of approximately 240,000 unique TCR beta nucleotide sequences per donor were sequenced, and roughly a sixth of those sequences were non-productive.

Paper-wide results and their limitations: V-gene and J-gene trimming of TCR beta chains was associated with a missense DCLRE1C variant in a later genetic analysis, and the association was replicated in an independent cohort. Sequencing depth was assumed to be roughly uniform across donors in the presence/absence analyses, though that assumption may not hold. In a later analysis, most CMV-associated TCR beta chains were found to appear HLA-restricted, with HLA associations seemingly driven largely by CMV exposure. Roughly 17 rarely observed V segments, including chromosome 9 orphons, were excluded from the earlier analysis of about 600 of the donors because counts were too low. The only immune exposure information available for the cohort was CMV serostatus. Because HLA typing was unavailable for some donors at each locus, only the typed subset was used in association tests. Three of the identified cytomegalovirus-associated TCR beta chains were confirmed in vitro to be specific for cytomegalovirus antigens. The 87-base-pair reads could not distinguish some IMGT-functional V segments, including TRBV6-2 and TRBV6-3, so those segments were excluded. A later analysis associated 16,951 TCR beta sequences with specific HLA alleles at a false discovery rate of 0.05. The authors suggested that the approach could potentially be extended to other disease states and immunological phenotypes. A later genetic analysis reported fewer N-insertions in productive TCRs among donors in an Asian-associated ancestry cluster than the roughly 620-donor mean. The classifier was reported to diagnose cytomegalovirus status with high specificity and sensitivity in both the original cohort and the validation cohort. In an earlier analysis of around 600 of the donors, most TCR beta V segments appeared in productive rearrangements about 87% or about 30% of the time, broadly matching IMGT annotations. Compared with equally common non-associated chains, HLA-associated TCR beta chains in a later analysis were more clonally expanded and had lower generation probabilities. A total of fewer than 200 TCR beta chains were listed by the study as associated with cytomegalovirus. A cluster of highly shared sequence variants was judged likely to represent a technical artifact of the sequencing pipeline. Linkage disequilibrium might explain the correlated functional status among segregating V segments, but an unknown experimental factor could not be ruled out. Assigning TCR associations to individual alleles was difficult when HLA alleles, especially DR and DQ, strongly co-occurred. Only TCR beta chains were sequenced in this cohort, and the absence of alpha or paired-chain data limited detectable features. In a later analysis, the rate of TCR association differed among HLA loci, with DRB1 alleles having the most associated TCRs and HLA-C alleles having the fewest. Across donors, most TCR sequences were observed very rarely, whereas some public TCRs were present in many individuals. According to a later analysis, parvovirus B19, influenza, CMV and Epstein-Barr virus appeared linked to several top co-occurrence clusters. A further reported finding was that TCR beta sequences accurately predicted the HLA-A and HLA-B alleles for most subjects in the first cohort.

The sequenced sample was PBMCs. This TCR derives from a man aged 35-49 years in good health and CMV-seropositive. The chain is encoded by TRBV9 joined to TRBJ2-3, with the D gene not confidently named. The CDR3 corresponds to CASSVAGTDTQYF. The DNA sequence reads TGTGCCAGCAGCGTAGCCGGCACAGATACGCAGTATTTT.